A single sample gave rise to the 21 T cell receptor beta chains below, sequenced in a study of patients and donors after allogeneic stem cell transplantation. Each CDR3 protein is one row after TCRdb ran MiXCR on the RT-PCR reads. The sample records about 2,700 distinct CDR3 sequences, roughly 4.3% being singletons. The sample was blood, either unsorted or a sorted T cell fraction (not recorded which). All receptors come from a human donor who was either an allogeneic HSCT recipient or a stem cell or donor lymphocyte infusion donor (not recorded which). It is not recorded whose cells these are; they may come from a transplant donor.

By its share, this clonotype is medium-sized. V gene TRBV12-3 or TRBV12-4 combines with J gene TRBJ1-1; D uncertain. This CDR3 contains 15 residues. V was pared by 3 bases and J by 1 base, with 12 bases between. CDR3 residues: CASSFLGLANTEAFF. The CDR3 coding sequence is TGTGCCAGCAGTTTCTTAGGACTAGCGAACACTGAAGCTTTCTTT.

By sample share, this clonotype is medium-sized. CDR3 amino acids: CASSGQGLEAFF. CDR3 coding DNA: TGTGCCAGCAGCGGACAGGGGCTTGAAGCTTTCTTT. The chain employs TRBV12-3 or TRBV12-4 and TRBJ1-1, with 9 bases that match TRBD1. Trimming cost V 6 bases and J 7 bases; bases outside gene matches: 3. CDR3 length equals 12 residues.

This clonotype is medium-sized in the sample. The J gene is TRBJ2-1, the V gene TRBV2; the D gene is possibly TRBD2 (6 bases). CDR1 is SNHLY, CDR2 FYNNEI, per germline. This CDR3 is built from 18 residues. Trimming pared 4 bases from V and 3 bases from J, leaving 22 bases between. In DNA, the CDR3 is TGTGCCAGCAGTGGACTACCGGGACTGAGATTTTTCTACAATGAGCAGTTCTTC. This encodes CASSGLPGLRFFYNEQFF. Full variable domain (rest looked up from reference TRBV2 and TRBJ2-1): EPEVTQTPSHQVTQMGQEVILRCVPISNHLYFYWYRQILGQKVEFLVSFYNNEISEKSEIFDDQFSVERPDGSNFTLKIRSTKLEDSAMYFCASSGLPGLRFFYNEQFFGPGTRLTVL.

In its sample, this clonotype ranks as large. V and J are TRBV11-1 and TRBJ1-1; D unclear. From germline, CDR1 is SGHAT and CDR2 FQDESV (reference sequence). With 5 bases removed from V and 4 bases from J, the gap between germline ends came to 17 bases. The CDR3 extends over 15 amino acids. The CDR3 reads CASSPISSAGTEAFF. The CDR3 DNA sequence: TGTGCCAGCAGCCCAATTTCTTCGGCGGGCACTGAAGCTTTCTTT.

This clonotype was seen a few times. The chain carries TRBV5-4 and TRBJ2-1, with no clear D. The CDR3 loop spans 15 amino acids. Between the trimmed V and J ends, which lost 4 bases and 0 bases, there was a span of 11 bases. CDR1 and CDR2 (germline): SGHNT, YYREEE (reference sequence). The CDR3 sequence is CASSADRSSYNEQFF. CDR3 DNA sequence: TGTGCCAGCAGCGCCGACCGGAGCTCCTACAATGAGCAGTTCTTC.

This clonotype is medium-sized. V usage is TRBV27 and J usage is TRBJ2-7; 13 bases agree with TRBD2. Trimming at V came to 6 bases and at J to 2 bases, leaving 4 bases not matched to a gene. The CDR3 has 15 residues. Per the germline V gene, CDR1 is MNHEY and CDR2 is SMNVEV (reference sequence). CDR3 nucleotide sequence: TGTGCCAGCAGCGGACTAGCGGGAGACCCCTACGAGCAGTACTTC. It translates to CASSGLAGDPYEQYF.

By share, this clonotype ranks as medium-sized. The V call is TRBV7-9, the J call TRBJ1-2, with TRBD1 matching 9 bases. Losses at the gene ends were 5 bases for V and 4 bases for J; bases not matched to a gene: 5. The CDR3 length is 14 residues. Germline V CDR1 and CDR2: SEHNR, FQNEAQ (reference sequence). CDR3 loop: CASSTTGGGYGYTF. In DNA, the CDR3 is TGTGCCAGCAGCACAACAGGGGGCGGCTATGGCTACACCTTC.

By sample share, this clonotype is medium-sized. V gene TRBV6-1 combines with J gene TRBJ1-6; the D is unclear. Germline CDR1 MNHNS, CDR2 SASEGT. V dropped 2 bases and J dropped 10 bases, with 9 bases sitting between them. CDR3 length: 13 residues. The CDR3 DNA sequence: TGTGCCAGCAGTGAAAATCGGATATCACCCCTCCACTTT. Translating gives CASSENRISPLHF.

Sample share makes this clonotype medium-sized. The V and J genes are TRBV3-1 and TRBJ1-1; the D gene is possibly TRBD1 (6 bases). V shed 4 bases and J shed 3 bases, with 18 bases lying between them. The germline gives CDR1 LGHDT, CDR2 YNNKEL (reference sequence). The CDR3 has 16 residues. The DNA for the CDR3 is TGTGCCAGCAGCCGGGGGCGAAGGATGGCCGACACTGAAGCTTTCTTT. It is translated as CASSRGRRMADTEAFF.

At least ten counts were recorded for this clonotype. The V gene is TRBV15, the J gene TRBJ1-2, with D perhaps TRBD1 (5 bases). Germline values: CDR1 LNHNV, CDR2 YYDKDF (reference sequence). Trimming removed 0 bases at V and 8 bases at J, with 10 bases between. CDR3 size: 13 residues. In nucleotides, the CDR3 is TGTGCCACCAGCAGAGATGGGGCGGGAGGCTACACCTTC. Encoded protein: CATSRDGAGGYTF.

Ten or more counts support this clonotype. The V and J genes are TRBV7-2 and TRBJ1-3; tentatively, D is TRBD1 (5 bases). V was clipped by 4 bases and J by 0 bases, with 7 bases between them. Germline CDR1 reads SGHTA; CDR2 reads FQGNSA. This CDR3 region has 14 residues. The CDR3 spells CASSSGTSGNTIYF. CDR3 DNA: TGTGCCAGCAGCTCAGGGACCTCTGGAAACACCATATATTTT.

This clonotype qualifies as large. The V call is TRBV28, the J call TRBJ1-6; D uncertain. The germline V gene has CDR1 MDHEN and CDR2 SYDVKM. V lost 6 bases and J lost 3, with 15 bases in between. The CDR3 runs 16 residues. The chain's CDR3 is CASSYGDRIYNSPLHF. CDR3 in DNA: TGTGCCAGCAGCTACGGGGATAGGATCTATAATTCACCCCTCCACTTT.

The sample holds many counts of this clonotype. The genes are TRBV20-1 and TRBJ2-2, with a tentative D call TRBD1 (6 bases). From germline, CDR1 is DFQATT and CDR2 SNEGSKA (reference sequence). The CDR3 consists of 14 residues. The V end was cut by 3 bases, the J end by 5 bases, with 13 bases between. CDR3 sequence (DNA): TGCAGTGCTAGGGGCGGCAGGGGAACCGGGGAGCTGTTTTTT. It specifies CSARGGRGTGELFF.

This clonotype is termed medium-sized. This chain joins TRBV4-1 and TRBJ1-2; no clear D. Trimming took off 0 bases at V and 4 bases at J, with 3 bases between the two ends. The CDR3 covers 12 residues. Germline CDR1 reads MGHRA; CDR2 reads YSYEKL. CDR3: CASSQERYGYTF. CDR3 in DNA: TGCGCCAGCAGCCAAGAACGCTATGGCTACACCTTC.

The CDR3 loop is CASSKLAGGPETQYF. CDR3 bases: TGTGCCAGCAGCAAACTAGCGGGAGGGCCGGAGACCCAGTACTTC. The chain employs TRBV3-1 and TRBJ2-5, with 13 bases matching TRBD2. Germline V lookup: CDR1 LGHDT, CDR2 YNNKEL (reference sequence). There are 15 residues in the CDR3. V lost 5 bases and J lost 5; bases outside the gene matches: 5.

This clonotype is termed medium-sized. J is TRBJ1-2 and V is TRBV7-9; 11 bases map to TRBD1. CDR3 size: 15 residues. The V gene's germline CDR1 is SEHNR and CDR2 FQNEAQ (reference sequence). J was trimmed by 3 bases and V by 5 bases; bases with no gene match: 5. The CDR3 DNA reads TGTGCCAGCAGCCACCGGGACAGGGGGTACTATGGCTACACCTTC. This gives the protein CASSHRDRGYYGYTF.

The chain uses TRBV5-1 and TRBJ1-2; 8 bases are shared with TRBD1. Germline loops: CDR1 SGHRS, CDR2 YFSETQ. V was clipped by 3 bases and J by 1 base; unmatched bases: 2. The length of the CDR3 is 14 residues. The CDR3 DNA reads TGCGCCAGCAGCTATGACAGGGGTAACTATGGCTACACCTTC. Protein: CASSYDRGNYGYTF.

This clonotype is medium-sized within its sample. The CDR3 nucleotides read TGTGCCAGCAGCCGCGCGGGAGGGCTCTACGAGCAGTACTTC. Encoded protein: CASSRAGGLYEQYF. The chain recombines TRBV3-1 with TRBJ2-7, with 9 nucleotides matching TRBD2. The ends lost 4 bases at V and 3 bases at J; junction bases unmatched: 4. The CDR3 is made up of 14 amino acids. Germline V gene sequence: CDR1 LGHDT, CDR2 YNNKEL (reference sequence).

This clonotype is termed medium-sized (0.01 to 0.1%). The J gene is TRBJ1-1, the V gene TRBV20-1; D is uncertain. V lost 3 bases to trimming and J lost 3 bases, with 14 bases between them. CDR3 size: 14 residues. Germline V gene lookup returns CDR1 DFQATT and CDR2 SNEGSKA (reference sequence). The CDR3 bases are TGCAGTGCTAGGGACGCGGGGAGGGACACTGAAGCTTTCTTT. It codes for CSARDAGRDTEAFF.

This clonotype showed up many times. The chain uses TRBV29-1 and TRBJ1-1; D gene unclear. The CDR3 covers 11 residues. V lost 1 base, J lost 8 bases, and 8 bases lay in between. The V gene's germline CDR1 is SQVTM and CDR2 ANQGSEA. The CDR3 DNA reads as TGCAGCGTTGAAGGGACGGCGGAAGCTTTCTTT. Translated: CSVEGTAEAFF.

The sample holds many counts of this clonotype. The chain is built from TRBV5-1 and TRBJ2-7; D might be TRBD2 (5 bases). Germline CDR1 is SGHRS and CDR2 is YFSETQ. The CDR3 loop spans 16 amino acids. V was trimmed by 0 bases and J by 7 bases, leaving 20 bases between them. Written as DNA, the CDR3 is TGCGCCAGCAGCTTGGGCGGTAGCGAATCTTCCTGGGAGCAGTACTTC. Translated: CASSLGGSESSWEQYF.